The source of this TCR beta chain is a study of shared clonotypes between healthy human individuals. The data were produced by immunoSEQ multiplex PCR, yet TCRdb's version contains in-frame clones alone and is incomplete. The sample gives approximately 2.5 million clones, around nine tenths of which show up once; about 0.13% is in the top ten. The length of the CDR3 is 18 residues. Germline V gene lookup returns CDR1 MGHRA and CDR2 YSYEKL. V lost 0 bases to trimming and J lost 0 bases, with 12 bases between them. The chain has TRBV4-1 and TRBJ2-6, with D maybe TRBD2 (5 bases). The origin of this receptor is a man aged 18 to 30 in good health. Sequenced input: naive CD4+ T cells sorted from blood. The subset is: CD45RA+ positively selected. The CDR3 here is CASSQESAVGSGANVLTF. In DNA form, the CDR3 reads TGCGCCAGCAGCCAAGAATCAGCGGTAGGCTCTGGGGCCAACGTCCTGACTTTC.